The 26 T cell receptor beta chains below come from one sample, sequenced in a study of tumor-infiltrating lymphocytes in oesophageal squamous cell carcinoma. MiXCR was run by TCRdb on the PCR reads, yielding one entry per CDR3 protein. The data contain roughly 17,000 distinct CDR3 sequences, roughly half of them singletons. Sequenced: esophageal tumor tissue. The receptors here all came from a male donor with esophageal squamous cell carcinoma.

In DNA form, the CDR3 reads TGTGCCACCAGTGATTTTAGCGACTCCTACAATGAGCAGTTCTTC. Translation: CATSDFSDSYNEQFF. This sequence joins TRBV24-1 and TRBJ2-1; perhaps TRBD2 as D (5 bases). Germline assignment: CDR1 KGHDR and CDR2 SFDVKD. This CDR3 is 15 amino acids long. V was trimmed by 1 base and J by 0 bases, leaving 6 bases between them.

The V call is TRBV11-2, the J call TRBJ2-7; D is possibly TRBD1 (6 bases). The end of the DNA is better explained by TRBJ1-2, so the J call may be wrong. Germline V lookup: CDR1 SGHAT, CDR2 FQNNGV. The CDR3 length is 12 residues. CDR3 protein: CASSPQGRGYTF. The CDR3 coding sequence is TGTGCCAGCAGCCCACAGGGACGCGGCTACACCTTC.

This rearrangement joins TRBV6-1 to TRBJ2-7; tentatively, D is TRBD2 (5 bases). The V gene lost 1 base and the J gene lost 4 bases, with 14 bases spanning the gap. The CDR3 is made up of 15 amino acids. Per germline, CDR1 MNHNS and CDR2 SASEGT. CDR3 protein: CASSEGYGIQYEQYF. CDR3 coding DNA: TGTGCCAGCAGTGAAGGGTACGGGATACAATACGAGCAGTACTTC.

The CDR3 loop reads CAGKSNTEAFF. DNA for the CDR3: TGTGCCGGGAAATCGAACACTGAAGCTTTCTTT. The V call is TRBV28, the J call TRBJ1-1; unclear D gene. This CDR3 contains 11 residues. The V end lost 11 bases, the J end lost 1 base, and 8 bases lay between the germline ends. CDR1 MDHEN and CDR2 SYDVKM come from the germline V gene.

This clonotype was found a few times. A much more abundant neighbour one base away suggests this may be a read error. The chain links TRBV6-6 to TRBJ2-3; TRBD2 matches at 11 bases. V lost 1 base to trimming and J lost 14 bases; unmatched junction nucleotides: 26. CDR3 length equals 20 residues. The germline CDR1 and CDR2 sequences are MNHNY and SVGAGI (reference sequence). The chain's CDR3 is CASSYLTSGAFTANTGELYF. The DNA of the CDR3 is TGTGCCAGCAGTTACTTGACTAGCGGGGCATTTACCGCGAACACCGGGGAGCTGTATTTT.

V gene TRBV7-2 combines with J gene TRBJ2-4; 8 bases line up with TRBD2. The CDR3 is 17 residues long. V shed 3 bases and J 2 bases; nucleotides not matched to a gene: 9. Germline CDR1 is SGHTA and CDR2 is FQGNSA. The CDR3 nucleotides are TGTGCCAGCAGCTTTGGGGAAGCGGGAGTTACCAAAAACATTCAGTACTTC. It yields the protein CASSFGEAGVTKNIQYF.

This clonotype was counted only a few times. The germline gene is not matched at one end of the junction; a read error may be the cause. The chain has TRBV28 and TRBJ2-7, with 13 positions matching TRBD2. This CDR3 has 17 residues. The germline CDR1 and CDR2 sequences are MDHEN and SYDVKM. CDR3 loop: CASSLVRTSGRTGELYF. Written as DNA, the CDR3 is TGTGCCAGCAGTTTAGTCCGGACTAGCGGGAGAACCGGGGAGCTGTACTTC.

This clonotype was counted a single time. The DNA of the CDR3 is TGTGCCAGCAGCTTAGACAGGGTTGAAAAACTGTTTTTT. This encodes CASSLDRVEKLFF. V gene TRBV7-2 combines with J gene TRBJ1-4; D is perhaps TRBD1 (6 bases). Germline V CDR1 and CDR2: SGHTA, FQGNSA. The V gene lost 1 base and the J gene lost 7 bases, with 7 bases spanning the gap. The CDR3 extends over 13 amino acids. The entire variable domain, with the rest obtained from reference TRBV7-2 and TRBJ1-4, is as follows: GAGVSQSPSNKVTEKGKDVELRCDPISGHTALYWYRQSLGQGLEFLIYFQGNSAPDKSGLPSDRFSAERTGGSVSTLTIQRTQQEDSAVYLCASSLDRVEKLFFGSGTQLSVL.

V usage is TRBV7-2 and J usage is TRBJ2-1; 10 bases line up with TRBD1. Per the germline V gene, CDR1 is SGHTA and CDR2 is FQGNSA. Unmatched junction bases numbered 9, after V lost 6 bases and J lost 10 bases. CDR3 size: 14 residues. The CDR3 nucleotides read TGTGCCAGCAGGAAACCGGGACAGGGGTACGAGCAGTTCTTC. It codes for CASRKPGQGYEQFF.

This sequence joins TRBV7-3 and TRBJ2-5, with D unclear. The J call may be in error: the DNA end matches TRBJ2-1 better. CDR1 is SGHTA and CDR2 is FQGTGA in the germline V gene. CDR3 length: 9 amino acids. The CDR3 protein is CASSYEQFF. CDR3 in DNA: TGTGCCAGCAGCTATGAGCAGTTCTTC.

V is TRBV6-2 or TRBV6-3 and J is TRBJ1-5; D remains ambiguous. Germline CDR1 reads MNHEY; CDR2 reads SVGEGT. The CDR3 spans 15 residues. V was cut by 2 bases and J by 0 bases, with 8 bases left in between. The CDR3 DNA is TGTGCCAGCAGTTACGACCAGTATAGCAATCAGCCCCAGCATTTT. Its translation is CASSYDQYSNQPQHF.

The chain couples TRBV6-1 to TRBJ2-5; no reliable D call. The CDR3 spans 13 residues. With 2 bases removed from V and 2 bases from J, the gap between germline ends came to 6 bases. Germline V gene data show CDR1 as MNHNS and CDR2 as SASEGT. CDR3 in DNA: TGTGCCAGCAGTGAATTCGAGCAAGAGACCCAGTACTTC. It encodes CASSEFEQETQYF.

The gene calls are TRBV12-3 or TRBV12-4 and TRBJ2-1, with 13 nucleotides matching TRBD2. With 5 bases clipped from V and 3 bases from J, the junction kept 7 bases outside the gene matches. The CDR3 has 17 residues. CDR3 DNA sequence: TGTGCCAGCAGTCATTCCGGGACTAGCGGGAACTACAATGAGCAGTTCTTC. Amino acid sequence: CASSHSGTSGNYNEQFF.

The genes are TRBV7-9 and TRBJ2-1; D gene uncertain. Gene TRBJ1-1 matches the end of the DNA better, so the J call may be wrong. Germline lookup yields CDR1 SEHNR and CDR2 FQNEAQ (reference sequence). CDR3 length equals 16 residues. The CDR3 DNA sequence: TGTGCCAGCAGCCCCACTAATGTTAGGACGAACACTGAAGCTTTCTTT. Translating it yields CASSPTNVRTNTEAFF.

Sample share makes this clonotype large. The genes are TRBV7-2 and TRBJ2-3; 8 bases align to TRBD2. The V segment lost 3 bases and the J segment 1 base; nucleotides outside the gene matches: 3. The germline V gene has CDR1 SGHTA and CDR2 FQGNSA. There are 15 residues in the CDR3. DNA for the CDR3: TGTGCCAGCAGCTTCACTAGCGGACGCACAGATACGCAGTATTTT. Encoded protein: CASSFTSGRTDTQYF.

The chain couples TRBV6-1 to TRBJ2-7; 9 bases agree with TRBD1. This CDR3 contains 14 residues. V lost 6 bases and J lost 6; bases outside the gene matches: 9. Germline values: CDR1 MNHNS, CDR2 SASEGT. The CDR3 nucleotides read TGTGCCAGCAGGGTATCACAGGGGGCTGGCGAGCAGTACTTC. Its translation is CASRVSQGAGEQYF.

The sample holds a few counts of this clonotype. The chain carries TRBV7-6 and TRBJ1-2, with a possible D match to TRBD2 (5 bases). The J call may be wrong; the DNA end is better matched by TRBJ2-1. Germline values: CDR1 SGHVS, CDR2 FNYEAQ. CDR3 length equals 15 residues. The CDR3 here is CASSLNEGWLNEQFF. CDR3 DNA: TGTGCCAGCAGCCTAAACGAGGGTTGGTTAAATGAGCAGTTCTTC.

CDR3 residues: CASSERGGWDEQYF. The CDR3 DNA reads as TGTGCCAGCAGTGAACGTGGGGGATGGGACGAGCAGTACTTC. The chain employs TRBV6-1 and TRBJ2-7; D may be TRBD1 or TRBD2 (5 bases each). From germline, CDR1 is MNHNS and CDR2 SASEGT. CDR3 length: 14 residues. Between the trimmed V and J ends, which lost 2 bases and 5 bases, there was a span of 13 bases.

This clonotype has only a few counts. The chain has TRBV18 and TRBJ2-7; D may correspond to TRBD1 or TRBD2 (7 bases each). The germline CDR1 and CDR2 sequences are KGHSH and LQKENI. The CDR3 extends over 19 amino acids. The V end was cut by 3 bases, the J end by 7 bases, with 31 bases between. The CDR3 DNA reads TGTGCCAGCTCACCGATTATAAGACAGGGCCTAGCGGTATGGAATGAGCAGTACTTC. It specifies CASSPIIRQGLAVWNEQYF. Using reference TRBV18 and TRBJ2-7 for the parts outside the CDR3, the full variable domain is NAGVMQNPRHLVRRRGQEARLRCSPMKGHSHVYWYRQLPEEGLKFMVYLQKENIIDESGMPKERFSAEFPKEGPSILRIQQVVRGDSAAYFCASSPIIRQGLAVWNEQYFGPGTRLTVT.

As concerns this clonotype: The conserved phenylalanine or tryptophan normally closing the CDR3 is absent here, so this likely arose from a read error. The limits of the CDR3 on the DNA are not certain, so only TCRdb's listed CDR3 is given. The gene calls are TRBV7-2 and TRBJ2-4; the table names TRBD1, a call not compared with the DNA. Germline values: CDR1 SGHTA, CDR2 FQGNSA. The CDR3 region is 16 residues in length, termini included. CDR3: CASSLTGYQETQYFGA.

Points on this clonotype: The conserved phenylalanine or tryptophan normally closing the CDR3 is absent here, so this likely arose from a read error. No DNA is shown, since the ends of the CDR3 on it are uncertain; the CDR3 is the one TCRdb lists. This chain joins TRBV7-2 and TRBJ2-3; TRBD1 is taken as the D call from the table, unchecked against the DNA. The CDR3 is 17 amino acids long, termini counted. Germline values: CDR1 SGHTA, CDR2 FQGNSA. CDR3 amino acids: CASSQRDSSYNEQFFGP.

This clonotype was seen a handful of times. The V gene is TRBV24-1, the J gene TRBJ2-1; 12 bases are shared with TRBD1. Germline values: CDR1 KGHDR, CDR2 SFDVKD. The CDR3 is 15 amino acids. Losses at the gene ends were 5 bases for V and 7 bases for J; bases not matched to a gene: 5. As DNA, the CDR3 is TGTGCCACCAGTGCCGGGACAGGGGGCTCAAATGAGCAGTTCTTC. It encodes CATSAGTGGSNEQFF.

The rearrangement links TRBV7-2 to TRBJ2-1, with D possibly called TRBD1 or TRBD2 (5 bases each). The CDR3 is made up of 14 amino acids. V was clipped by 5 bases and J by 8 bases, with 16 bases between them. CDR1 and CDR2 from the germline V gene are SGHTA and FQGNSA. The CDR3 spells CASSQGPALDEQFF. The CDR3 DNA is TGTGCCAGCAGCCAGGGACCAGCCTTGGATGAGCAGTTCTTC.

This clonotype appeared once. This sequence joins TRBV6-6 and TRBJ1-5, with 9 bases matching TRBD1. V shed 2 bases, J shed 7 bases, and the junction held 9 bases outside the gene matches. CDR1 and CDR2 from the germline V gene are MNHNY and SVGAGI (reference sequence). This CDR3 is built from 16 residues. The CDR3 DNA reads TGTGCCAGCAGTTACCCTAACAGGGGGCGACGGCAGCCCCAGCATTTT. It is translated as CASSYPNRGRRQPQHF.

V is TRBV7-3 and J is TRBJ2-5; 7 bases are shared with TRBD1. Germline trimming cut 5 bases from V and 2 bases from J; bases unmatched to any gene: 5. Germline V CDR1 and CDR2: SGHTA, FQGTGA. This CDR3 is 14 amino acids long. For the CDR3, the DNA is TGTGCCAGCAGCCAAGGGACAGCACAAGAGACCCAGTACTTC. Its translation is CASSQGTAQETQYF.

V usage is TRBV12-3 or TRBV12-4 and J usage is TRBJ2-1, with 7 bases fitting TRBD2. The trim removed 5 bases at V and 8 bases at J, leaving 15 bases unmatched. The CDR3 is 16 amino acids. For the CDR3, the DNA is TGTGCCAGCAGTGCTAGCGGAAATACCCAGTGGTATGAGCAGTTCTTC. Its translation: CASSASGNTQWYEQFF.